This T cell receptor beta chain was captured in a study of blood T cell repertoires in COVID-19. Some clones are missing from TCRdb's copy, which holds only in-frame ones; the method was immunoSEQ multiplex PCR. This table has 250,000 or so clones, around nine tenths appearing once. Trimming removed 4 bases from V and 5 bases from J, with 8 bases in between. The CDR3 loop spans 12 amino acids. Germline V lookup: CDR1 MNHEY, CDR2 SMNVEV (reference sequence). Study members were between roughly 18 and 100 years old and lived in 20 to 30 US regions. The study recruited exposed participants who had met a COVID-19 case within 2 weeks before entry.

V gene TRBV27 combines with J gene TRBJ2-5, with D possibly TRBD1 on 5 matching bases. This receptor was taken from a woman between 35 and 50 years old who had been exposed to COVID-19. Sequencing input: PBMCs or T cells enriched from blood (not recorded which). CDR3 bases: TGTGCCAGCAGTTCCAACAGGGAGACCCAGTACTTC. This gives the protein CASSSNRETQYF.